Each of the 7 T cell receptor beta chains below was sequenced from the same sample in a study of T cell changes during pregnancy in multiple sclerosis. Here immunoSEQ multiplex PCR was the method, and the copy in TCRdb shows in-frame clones only, minus some. This table has about 36,000 clones, about 91% appearing once. Sample: CD4+ T cells from peripheral blood mononuclear cells, taken after pregnancy. The receptors come from a female donor with multiple sclerosis, enrolled in a pregnancy study.

This chain uses TRBV18 with TRBJ1-3, with 9 bases matching TRBD1. This CDR3 region has 19 residues. CDR1 and CDR2 from the germline V gene are KGHSH and LQKENI. V trimming: 4 bases; J trimming: 5 bases; junction bases outside the gene matches: 18. The CDR3 DNA reads as TGTGCCAGCTCACTTCTCGGACAGGGGACCCCGACCGCAAGAAACACCATATATTTT. Amino acid sequence: CASSLLGQGTPTARNTIYF.

This clone showed up just once. The V call is TRBV19, the J call TRBJ2-1, with 12 bases lining up with TRBD2. CDR1 and CDR2 (germline): LNHDA, SQIVND (reference sequence). This CDR3 has 16 residues. V was pared by 7 bases and J by 6 bases, with 10 bases of the junction left unmatched. CDR3 amino acids: CASNSLPSGRANEQFF. In DNA form, the CDR3 reads TGTGCCAGTAACTCTCTCCCTAGCGGGAGGGCCAATGAGCAGTTCTTC.

The chain uses TRBV5-8 and TRBJ1-1; TRBD1 matches 8 bases. CDR1 and CDR2 from the germline V gene are SGHTS and YDEGEE. The CDR3 spans 14 residues. J lost 5 bases, V lost 0 bases, and 3 bases had no gene match. CDR3 in amino acids: CASSLGDRRTEAFF. Here the CDR3 DNA reads TGTGCCAGCAGCTTGGGGGACAGGAGAACTGAAGCTTTCTTT.

The gene calls are TRBV9 and TRBJ2-1, with 7 bases matching TRBD2. Germline lookup yields CDR1 SGDLS and CDR2 YYNGEE. Trimming took 3 bases from V and 1 from J; bases not matched to a gene: 7. The CDR3 sequence is 16 residues long. CDR3 nucleotides: TGTGCCAGCAGCGCCCTTAGCGGGTCTTCCTACAATGAGCAGTTCTTC. Amino acid sequence: CASSALSGSSYNEQFF.

The chain links TRBV2 to TRBJ2-1; D ambiguous. Germline V gene lookup returns CDR1 SNHLY and CDR2 FYNNEI. Trimming took off 8 bases at V and 0 bases at J, with 11 bases between the two ends. CDR3 length: 14 amino acids. The DNA for the CDR3 is TGTGCCAGCTCACAAAGAAGCTCCTACAATGAGCAGTTCTTC. It codes for CASSQRSSYNEQFF.

This clone is a singleton in its sample. The chain combines TRBV7-8 with TRBJ2-5, with 7 bases fitting TRBD1. The CDR3 consists of 15 residues. In germline, CDR1 is SGHVS, CDR2 FQNEAQ. Trimming at V came to 5 bases and at J to 2 bases, leaving 8 bases not matched to a gene. The CDR3 DNA is TGTGCCAGCAGCCTGACAGGGAGCAAACAAGAGACCCAGTACTTC. Translated, it gives CASSLTGSKQETQYF.

The chain couples TRBV19 to TRBJ1-1; no clear D gene. Deletions cut 5 bases from V and 0 bases from J, with 7 bases between. Germline-derived CDR1 and CDR2 are LNHDA and SQIVND (reference sequence). This CDR3 spans 13 amino acids. DNA for the CDR3: TGTGCCAGTAGTCTCCGGGTGAACACTGAAGCTTTCTTT. Its translation is CASSLRVNTEAFF.